Here is one T cell receptor beta chain with its context. Its antigen is as yet unknown. TCRdb's table, derived via immunoSEQ multiplex PCR, lists solely in-frame clones and lacks some. The table records tens of thousands of clones, about 83% of them present only once. The CDR3 length is 14 residues. In germline, CDR1 is MNHEY, CDR2 SVGAGI. Trimming removed 5 bases at V and 4 bases at J, with 12 bases between. The data are from a study of OX40 agonist ivuxolimab in advanced cancers. Study-level background: With ivuxolimab, an agonistic anti-OX40 (CD134) antibody, patients were treated. Partial responses occurred in three patients (one hepatocellular carcinoma, two cutaneous melanoma). Points from the study as a whole: In general, CD8+ T cells held more expanded clones than CD4+ did, on average. The antigen specificity of the peripheral T cells (those that were expanded) was not determined.

This chain joins TRBV6-5 and TRBJ1-5, with D maybe TRBD1 (6 bases). The sequences come from CD4+ or CD8+ T cells sorted from blood, collected in a trial of the OX40 agonist ivuxolimab. This receptor was taken from an adult with an advanced solid tumor such as melanoma, head and neck, liver or kidney cancer. This CDR3 is CASSADRMNQPQHF. The CDR3 nucleotides read TGTGCCAGCAGTGCCGACAGGATGAATCAGCCCCAGCATTTT.